The clone carrying this TCR beta chain was observed a single time. Antigen: not known. TCRdb's table, derived via immunoSEQ multiplex PCR, lists solely in-frame clones and lacks some. Of approximately 170,000 clones in the sample, roughly 92% are singletons; the top ten hold 1.6%. This entry comes from a study of T cell responses to AZD1222 COVID-19 vaccine. Overall study results and limits: In a largely white British group with more females than males, clonal diversity was possibly underestimated. Spike-specific TCR breadth rose after two AZD1222 doses, and depth rose as well.

CDR3 length: 15 residues. Germline V gene lookup returns CDR1 MNHEY and CDR2 SVGAGI. Trimming cost V 8 bases and J 8 bases, with 21 bases left between them. This material consisted of peripheral blood, taken on day 0 of AZD1222 vaccination. This chain connects TRBV6-5 to TRBJ1-4, with D perhaps matching TRBD1 (6 bases). The TCR originated in an adult in good health. CDR3: CASGRIGRGREKLFF. The CDR3 region has the DNA TGTGCCAGCGGGAGAATTGGGAGGGGGAGGGAAAAACTGTTTTTT.